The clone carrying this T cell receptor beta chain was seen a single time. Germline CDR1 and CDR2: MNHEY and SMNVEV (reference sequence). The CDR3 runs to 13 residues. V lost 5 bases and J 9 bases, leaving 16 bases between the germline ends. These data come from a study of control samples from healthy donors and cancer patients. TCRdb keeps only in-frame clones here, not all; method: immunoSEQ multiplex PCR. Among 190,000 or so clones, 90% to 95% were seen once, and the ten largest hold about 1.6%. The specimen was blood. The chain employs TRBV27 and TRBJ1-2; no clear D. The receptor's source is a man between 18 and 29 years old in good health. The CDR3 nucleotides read TGTGCCAGCAGTCCTTCTGTCAGCGAGAGCTACACCTTC. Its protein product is CASSPSVSESYTF.